The clone carrying this T cell receptor beta chain has a count of ten or more. No antigen is known for it. Time point given: healthy volunteer bleed at 2 weeks. Total RNA came from unfractionated whole blood. Library preparation tagged each individual cDNA molecule with a unique molecular identifier. Original methodology: Sequenced samples showed a median of around 91,000 TCRs each, with counts running from roughly 23,000 to 700,000. TCRdb independently ran MiXCR on the RACE reads; one entry per CDR3 protein. TCRdb's processing, not the authors' own work, is the source of the V and J calls. This table holds 25,000 to 35,000 distinct CDR3 sequences, 7% to 8.5% found once. The data were obtained in a study of human T cells and chemical hapten exposure. Points from the study as a whole: Sensitizing to DPC left TCRs with a frequency above 1 in 1000 unaltered.

The V segment lost 2 bases and the J segment 0 bases; nucleotides outside the gene matches: 10. This CDR3 has 18 residues. The germline V gene has CDR1 DFQATT and CDR2 SNEGSKA (reference sequence). The sequenced material came from whole blood. The clonotype was recovered from a human donor in good health. Some clones in this sample may be carry-over from other donors' samples. The J gene is TRBJ2-7, the V gene TRBV20-1; the match to TRBD2 covers 13 bases. This chain's CDR3 is CSARPIGLAGDYSYEQYF. In nucleotides, the CDR3 is TGCAGTGCTAGACCCATCGGACTAGCGGGGGACTACTCCTACGAGCAGTACTTC.